This TCR beta chain stems from a study of shared clonotypes between healthy human individuals. Study-level findings and limits: Tissue TCR repertoires likely differ from these blood-only repertoires. Naive subsets typically showed greater estimated richness than memory subsets.

The CDR3 is made up of 14 amino acids. J was trimmed by 5 bases and V by 6 bases; bases with no gene match: 2. Per germline, CDR1 KGHSH and CDR2 LQKENI. On this clone: Its antigen is unidentified. This specimen includes other DNA sequences encoding the same CDR3.

Some clones are missing from TCRdb's copy, which holds only in-frame ones; the method was immunoSEQ multiplex PCR. The table records more than 2,000,000 clones, around 94% of them present only once. Donors comprised healthy HIV-negative adults lacking recent acute infections or vaccinations. The chain links TRBV18 to TRBJ1-5; the match to TRBD1 covers 12 bases. The receptor was isolated from a man aged 18-30 years in good health. The sample was naive CD4+ T cells sorted from blood. Subset indicated: CD45RA+ positively selected. CDR3 in DNA: TGTGCCAGCTCCGGGACAGGGGGCTATCAGCCCCAGCATTTT. Amino acids: CASSGTGGYQPQHF.